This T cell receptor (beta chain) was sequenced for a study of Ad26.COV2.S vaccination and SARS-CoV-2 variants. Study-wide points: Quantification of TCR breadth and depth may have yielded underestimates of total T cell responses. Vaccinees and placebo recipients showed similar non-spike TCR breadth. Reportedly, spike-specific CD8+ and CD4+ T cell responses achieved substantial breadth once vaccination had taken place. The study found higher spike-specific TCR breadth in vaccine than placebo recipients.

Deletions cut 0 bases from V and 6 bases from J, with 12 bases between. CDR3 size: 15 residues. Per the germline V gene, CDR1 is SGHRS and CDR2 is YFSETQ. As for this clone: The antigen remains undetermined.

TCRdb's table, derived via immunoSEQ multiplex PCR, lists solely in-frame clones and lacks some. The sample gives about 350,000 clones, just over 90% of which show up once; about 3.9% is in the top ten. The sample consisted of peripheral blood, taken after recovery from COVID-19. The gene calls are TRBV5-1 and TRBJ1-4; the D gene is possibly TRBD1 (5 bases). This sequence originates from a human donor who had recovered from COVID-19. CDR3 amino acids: CASSLAAGLDEKLFF. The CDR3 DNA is TGCGCCAGCAGCTTGGCCGCGGGGCTCGATGAAAAACTGTTTTTT.